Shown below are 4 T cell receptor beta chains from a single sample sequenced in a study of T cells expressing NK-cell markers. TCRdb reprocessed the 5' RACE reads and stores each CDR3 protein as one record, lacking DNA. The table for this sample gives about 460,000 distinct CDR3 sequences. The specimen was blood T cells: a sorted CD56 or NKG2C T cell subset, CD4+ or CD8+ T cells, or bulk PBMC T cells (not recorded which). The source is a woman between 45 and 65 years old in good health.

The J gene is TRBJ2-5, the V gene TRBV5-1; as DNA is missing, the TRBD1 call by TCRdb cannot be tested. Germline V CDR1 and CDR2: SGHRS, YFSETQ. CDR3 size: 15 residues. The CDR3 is CASSDGTALQETQYF.

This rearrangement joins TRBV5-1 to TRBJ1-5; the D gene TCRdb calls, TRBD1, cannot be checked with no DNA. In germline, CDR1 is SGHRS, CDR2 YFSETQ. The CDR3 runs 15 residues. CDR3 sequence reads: CASSVGQGAGQPQHF. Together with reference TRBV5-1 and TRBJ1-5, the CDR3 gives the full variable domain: KAGVTQTPRYLIKTRGQQVTLSCSPISGHRSVSWYQQTPGQGLQFLFEYFSETQRNKGNFPGRFSGRQFSNSRSEMNVSTLELGDSALYLCASSVGQGAGQPQHFGDGTRLSIL.

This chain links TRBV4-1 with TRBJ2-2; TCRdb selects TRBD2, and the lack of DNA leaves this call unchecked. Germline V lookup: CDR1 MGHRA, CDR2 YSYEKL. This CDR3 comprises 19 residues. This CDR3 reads CASSQELAGALGRAGELFF.

The CDR3 reads CASSHRHAGTGELFF. The gene calls are TRBV3-1 and TRBJ2-2; the D call of TRBD2 rests on TCRdb alone, since no DNA is present to check it. This CDR3 region has 15 residues. Per the germline V gene, CDR1 is LGHDT and CDR2 is YNNKEL (reference sequence).